Shown below are 30 T cell receptor beta chains from a single sample sequenced in a study of T cell responses to AZD1222 COVID-19 vaccine. The data were produced by immunoSEQ multiplex PCR, yet TCRdb's version contains in-frame clones alone and is incomplete. The table shows approximately 120,000 clones, with 90% occurring only once. Sequencing used peripheral blood, obtained on day 0 of AZD1222 vaccination. The receptors originated from an adult in good health.

The chain carries TRBV15 and TRBJ1-5; 8 nucleotides match TRBD1. The V segment lost 5 bases and the J segment 5 bases; nucleotides outside the gene matches: 5. CDR1 is LNHNV and CDR2 is YYDKDF in the germline V gene (reference sequence). The CDR3 runs 14 residues. The CDR3 DNA is TGTGCCACCAGCCGAGGACAGGGAGATCAGCCCCAGCATTTT. Protein: CATSRGQGDQPQHF.

The V and J genes are TRBV30 and TRBJ2-3; maybe TRBD1 (5 bases). The length of the CDR3 is 15 residues. V lost 3 bases and J 4 bases, leaving 17 bases between the germline ends. The germline gives CDR1 GTSNPN, CDR2 SVGIG (reference sequence). CDR3 coding DNA: TGTGCCTGGAGGACAGCCCAGGCCCCTGCAGATACGCAGTATTTT. Its translation: CAWRTAQAPADTQYF.

The V call is TRBV5-1, the J call TRBJ1-1, with 7 bases lining up with TRBD1. The CDR3 is made up of 16 amino acids. The germline V gene has CDR1 SGHRS and CDR2 YFSETQ. With 4 bases clipped from V and 5 bases from J, the junction kept 14 bases outside the gene matches. In DNA form, the CDR3 reads TGCGCCAGCAGCACCCGACAGGGAGCACCGGGGACTGAAGCTTTCTTT. Amino acid sequence: CASSTRQGAPGTEAFF.

V and J are TRBV29-1 and TRBJ2-5, with a tentative D call TRBD2 (5 bases). Germline V gene sequence: CDR1 SQVTM, CDR2 ANQGSEA. This CDR3 is built from 13 residues. V dropped 4 bases and J dropped 4 bases, with 13 bases sitting between them. The DNA of the CDR3 is TGCAGCGTTGCGGGATCGGTTGGAGAGACCCAGTACTTC. Amino acid sequence: CSVAGSVGETQYF.

The chain combines TRBV5-6 with TRBJ2-1; unclear D gene. With 4 bases removed from V and 6 bases from J, the gap between germline ends came to 11 bases. CDR1 is SGHDT, CDR2 YYEEEE, per germline. The CDR3 loop spans 13 amino acids. The CDR3 DNA is TGTGCCAGCAGCCCGTATCATGGCAATGAGCAGTTCTTC. It translates to CASSPYHGNEQFF.

The chain employs TRBV3-1 (or the pseudogene TRBV3-2) and TRBJ2-1; 11 nucleotides match TRBD2. The V segment lost 4 bases and the J segment 1 base; nucleotides outside the gene matches: 0. CDR1 and CDR2 (germline): LGHDT, YNNKEL (reference sequence). This CDR3 has 15 amino acids. For the CDR3, the DNA is TGTGCCAGCAGCCCTAGCGGGGGGTCCTACAATGAGCAGTTCTTC. Amino acids: CASSPSGGSYNEQFF.

This chain joins TRBV27 and TRBJ1-1, with D perhaps matching TRBD1 (5 bases). The CDR3 consists of 16 residues. CDR1 and CDR2 from the germline V gene are MNHEY and SMNVEV (reference sequence). V was pared by 7 bases and J by 3 bases, with 21 bases between. CDR3 nucleotide sequence: TGTGCCAGCATCAAAACCCCCCCGACAGCTTACACTGAAGCTTTCTTT. This encodes CASIKTPPTAYTEAFF.

The J gene is TRBJ2-1, the V gene TRBV3-1 (or the pseudogene TRBV3-2); 7 bases are shared with TRBD2. Per the germline V gene, CDR1 is LGHDT and CDR2 is YNNKEL (reference sequence). CDR3 length equals 16 residues. V was pared by 0 bases and J by 5 bases, with 7 bases of the junction left unmatched. This chain's CDR3 is CASSQDPGGLDNEQFF. In nucleotides, the CDR3 is TGTGCCAGCAGCCAAGACCCGGGAGGTCTCGACAATGAGCAGTTCTTC.

CDR3 DNA sequence: TGCAGCGCCTCGGGCCCTAGCCTAGCTTACAATGAGCAGTTCTTC. Protein sequence: CSASGPSLAYNEQFF. The chain carries TRBV29-1 and TRBJ2-1; possible D gene TRBD2, 5 bases. The CDR3 consists of 15 residues. V was clipped by 7 bases and J by 4 bases, with 20 bases between them. Germline CDR1 and CDR2: SQVTM and ANQGSEA.

The chain has TRBV11-2 and TRBJ1-3; D call uncertain. The V gene lost 2 bases and the J gene lost 1 base, with 9 bases spanning the gap. Germline V gives CDR1 SGHAT, CDR2 FQNNGV. The CDR3 totals 15 residues. This chain's CDR3 is CASSLRRFSGNTIYF. In DNA, the CDR3 is TGTGCCAGCAGCTTACGGCGGTTTTCTGGAAACACCATATATTTT. Using reference TRBV11-2 and TRBJ1-3 for the parts outside the CDR3, the full variable domain is EAGVAQSPRYKIIEKRQSVAFWCNPISGHATLYWYQQILGQGPKLLIQFQNNGVVDDSQLPKDRFSAERLKGVDSTLKIQPAKLEDSAVYLCASSLRRFSGNTIYFGEGSWLTVV.

This sequence joins TRBV7-2 and TRBJ2-2, with D uncertain. This CDR3 region has 15 residues. With 0 bases removed from V and 0 bases from J, the gap between germline ends came to 5 bases. Germline CDR1 is SGHTA and CDR2 is FQGNSA. This chain's CDR3 is CASSLAGANTGELFF. The CDR3 DNA follows: TGTGCCAGCAGCTTAGCGGGCGCGAACACCGGGGAGCTGTTTTTT.

The CDR3 loop is CASSLKNSYNEQFF. CDR3 sequence (DNA): TGTGCCAGCAGCTTGAAGAATTCTTACAATGAGCAGTTCTTC. The rearrangement joins TRBV5-8 to TRBJ2-1; D call uncertain. Germline-derived CDR1 and CDR2 are SGHTS and YDEGEE. V was trimmed by 1 base and J by 4 bases, leaving 9 bases between them. The CDR3 spans 14 residues.

The rearrangement joins TRBV3-1 (or the pseudogene TRBV3-2) to TRBJ1-5; tentative D call: TRBD1 (6 bases). The CDR3 loop spans 15 amino acids. V lost 3 bases to trimming and J lost 5 bases, with 14 bases between them. Looked up from germline, CDR1 is LGHDT and CDR2 is YNNKEL (reference sequence). CDR3 bases: TGTGCCAGCAGCCAGGACAGTAACCGCGATCAGCCCCAGCATTTT. Amino acid sequence: CASSQDSNRDQPQHF.

J is TRBJ1-2 and V is TRBV7-2; D uncertain. This CDR3 is built from 13 residues. The ends were cut back, 6 bases at V and 1 base at J, with 9 bases in the middle. The V gene's germline CDR1 is SGHTA and CDR2 FQGNSA. In nucleotides, the CDR3 is TGTGCCAGCAGTTCGGGCCTTAACTATGGCTACACCTTC. Its translation is CASSSGLNYGYTF.

This rearrangement joins TRBV19 to TRBJ2-3; no definite D call. V was cut by 2 bases and J by 6 bases, with 15 bases left in between. The germline V gene has CDR1 LNHDA and CDR2 SQIVND (reference sequence). The CDR3 contains 15 residues. The CDR3 spells CASSISEPPADTQYF. The CDR3 DNA is TGTGCCAGTAGTATAAGCGAACCCCCCGCGGATACGCAGTATTTT.

V usage is TRBV5-1 and J usage is TRBJ1-3, with no clear D. This CDR3 is built from 13 residues. Looked up from germline, CDR1 is SGHRS and CDR2 is YFSETQ. V lost 4 bases and J lost 2, with 7 bases in between. In DNA, the CDR3 is TGCGCCAGCAGCGAAGGACCTGGAAACACCATATATTTT. Its translation is CASSEGPGNTIYF.

This chain connects TRBV28 to TRBJ2-2; D may be TRBD2 (7 bases). Looked up from germline, CDR1 is MDHEN and CDR2 is SYDVKM. The CDR3 runs 18 residues. The V end was cut by 2 bases, the J end by 0 bases, with 16 bases between. The CDR3 reads CASSLGHLGGANTGELFF. DNA of the CDR3: TGTGCCAGCAGTTTAGGCCACCTAGGGGGGGCGAACACCGGGGAGCTGTTTTTT.

The sample holds one count of this clone. The V call is TRBV29-1, the J call TRBJ1-5; D gene unclear. Trimming cost V 4 bases and J 3 bases, with 10 bases left between them. The CDR3 is made up of 13 amino acids. From germline, CDR1 is SQVTM and CDR2 ANQGSEA. For the CDR3, the DNA is TGCAGCGTTGTTGGCGGTTCCAATCAGCCCCAGCATTTT. Its protein product is CSVVGGSNQPQHF.

The chain employs TRBV3-1 (or the pseudogene TRBV3-2) and TRBJ2-3; 13 bases are a match to TRBD2. Germline V gene data show CDR1 as LGHDT and CDR2 as YNNKEL (reference sequence). V shed 4 bases and J 6 bases; nucleotides not matched to a gene: 7. CDR3 size: 16 residues. DNA of the CDR3: TGTGCCAGCAGCCGGACTAGCGGGAGTGGTTGGGATACGCAGTATTTT. Amino acid sequence: CASSRTSGSGWDTQYF.

The chain recombines TRBV9 with TRBJ2-1, with 8 positions matching TRBD2. Germline V gene lookup returns CDR1 SGDLS and CDR2 YYNGEE. After removal of 0 bases from V and 7 bases from J, the junction contained 9 bases not matched to a gene. This CDR3 has 16 residues. CDR3 loop: CASSVGGLATSNEQFF. The CDR3 nucleotides read TGTGCCAGCAGCGTAGGCGGACTAGCCACTTCGAATGAGCAGTTCTTC.

The V call is TRBV4-3, the J call TRBJ2-2; 7 bases match TRBD2. Germline CDR1 reads LGHNA; CDR2 reads YSLEER. J was trimmed by 7 bases and V by 2 bases; bases with no gene match: 7. The CDR3 covers 15 residues. CDR3 in DNA: TGCGCCAGCAGCCAATATGGGGGGGTCGGCGGGGAGCTGTTTTTT. Amino acids: CASSQYGGVGGELFF.

The chain employs TRBV28 and TRBJ2-2, with a possible D match to TRBD1 (6 bases). CDR3 length equals 12 residues. The V gene lost 8 bases and the J gene lost 7 bases, with 11 bases spanning the gap. Germline CDR1 and CDR2: MDHEN and SYDVKM. CDR3 DNA sequence: TGTGCCAGCGGATTAGGGGGCGGGGAGCTGTTTTTT. Residues: CASGLGGGELFF.

The rearrangement uses TRBV7-9 and TRBJ1-5; no definite D call. CDR3 length: 14 residues. The germline V gene encodes CDR1 SEHNR and CDR2 FQNEAQ (reference sequence). V was clipped by 4 bases and J by 0 bases, with 7 bases between them. The CDR3 DNA reads as TGTGCCAGCAGCTCAGAACATAGCAATCAGCCCCAGCATTTT. Protein product: CASSSEHSNQPQHF.

This chain joins TRBV5-1 and TRBJ2-2; 7 positions match TRBD2. This CDR3 region has 16 residues. CDR1 is SGHRS and CDR2 is YFSETQ in the germline V gene. V lost 7 bases, J lost 7 bases, and 16 bases stayed unmatched. The CDR3 DNA follows: TGCGCCAGCCGGGGCGCGGGAGTCCGAGTCGTCGGGGAGCTGTTTTTT. This gives the protein CASRGAGVRVVGELFF.

The CDR3 DNA follows: TGTGCCACCAGTGATCCTCAGGGGCCCATGACAGATACGCAGTATTTT. Its translation: CATSDPQGPMTDTQYF. The V and J genes are TRBV24-1 and TRBJ2-3; weak D call: TRBD1 (6 bases). The CDR3 is made up of 16 amino acids. The germline V gene has CDR1 KGHDR and CDR2 SFDVKD. V lost 3 bases, J lost 3 bases, and 15 bases lay in between.

The rearrangement uses TRBV28 and TRBJ2-7, with D unresolved. Germline CDR1 is MDHEN and CDR2 is SYDVKM. V shed 4 bases and J shed 2 bases, with 9 bases lying between them. The CDR3 is 13 amino acids. The CDR3 DNA sequence: TGTGCCAGCAGTTGGAGACAAGCCTACGAGCAGTACTTC. It specifies CASSWRQAYEQYF.

The rearrangement links TRBV28 to TRBJ1-5; D ambiguous. The CDR3 spans 13 residues. In germline, CDR1 is MDHEN, CDR2 SYDVKM. Trimming pared 6 bases from V and 5 bases from J, leaving 11 bases between. For the CDR3, the DNA is TGTGCCAGCAGCCAACAATGGGATCAGCCCCAGCATTTT. This codes for CASSQQWDQPQHF.

The V and J genes are TRBV6-6 and TRBJ2-7; D is uncertain. The V end was cut by 3 bases, the J end by 6 bases, with 15 bases between. Germline-derived CDR1 and CDR2 are MNHNY and SVGAGI (reference sequence). This CDR3 is 14 amino acids long. CDR3 sequence: CASSYSPLRGEQYF. The CDR3 DNA follows: TGTGCCAGCAGTTATTCGCCCCTGAGAGGCGAGCAGTACTTC.

The chain couples TRBV10-2 to TRBJ2-7; D remains ambiguous. This CDR3 comprises 11 residues. The germline V gene encodes CDR1 WSHSY and CDR2 SAAADI. Trimming took 5 bases from V and 2 from J, leaving 4 bases between them. CDR3 sequence: CASSLTYEQYF. The CDR3 bases are TGCGCCAGCAGTCTGACCTACGAGCAGTACTTC.

This clone has only one observation. DNA of the CDR3: TGTGCCAGTAGTATACTCCGAAGGCCCTCCCTCAATGAGCAGTTCTTC. It yields the protein CASSILRRPSLNEQFF. This rearrangement joins TRBV19 to TRBJ2-1; D is uncertain. Germline assignment: CDR1 LNHDA and CDR2 SQIVND (reference sequence). The CDR3 loop spans 16 amino acids. Between the trimmed V and J ends, which lost 2 bases and 6 bases, there was a span of 17 bases.